What follows are 13 T cell receptor beta chains derived from one specimen sequenced in a study of blood T cell repertoires in COVID-19. Clones were read by immunoSEQ multiplex PCR, and TCRdb kept only the in-frame ones, dropping some. This table holds about 330,000 clones, nearly 90% found once. The sequenced sample consisted of PBMCs or T cells enriched from blood (not recorded which). Every receptor here comes from a woman younger than 45 who had recovered from COVID-19.

The chain uses TRBV12-1 and TRBJ1-2. TRBV12-1 is noted as a pseudogene. The CDR3 is 14 residues long. CDR3 loop: CASSPSGVNYGYTF. The CDR3 nucleotides are TGTGCCAGCAGCCCCTCCGGTGTCAACTATGGCTACACCTTC.

The chain couples TRBV10-1 to TRBJ1-4; 10 nucleotides line up with TRBD1. Looked up from germline, CDR1 is WNHNN and CDR2 is SYGVQD (reference sequence). V lost 5 bases and J lost 8; bases outside the gene matches: 11. There are 16 residues in the CDR3. The CDR3 loop is CASSCHRDRGKEKLFF. In nucleotides, the CDR3 is TGCGCCAGCAGTTGTCACCGGGACAGGGGAAAAGAAAAACTGTTTTTT.

The chain is built from TRBV5-8 and TRBJ2-5; 7 bases fit TRBD1. With 4 bases clipped from V and 3 bases from J, the junction kept 3 bases outside the gene matches. Looked up from germline, CDR1 is SGHTS and CDR2 is YDEGEE. The CDR3 is 13 residues long. The CDR3 here is CASSPGTEETQYF. The CDR3 bases are TGTGCCAGCAGCCCAGGGACAGAAGAGACCCAGTACTTC.

This clone is labeled medium-sized (0.01 to 0.1%). The chain uses TRBV7-8 and TRBJ1-2; 9 nucleotides line up with TRBD1. This CDR3 region has 16 residues. The trim removed 5 bases at V and 7 bases at J, leaving 14 bases unmatched. CDR1 is SGHVS, CDR2 FQNEAQ, per germline. The CDR3 spells CASSGASTGQGRGYTF. CDR3 coding DNA: TGTGCCAGCAGCGGCGCTAGCACGGGACAGGGTCGTGGCTACACCTTC.

The chain uses TRBV5-1 and TRBJ2-7; 8 bases map to TRBD1. The CDR3 consists of 15 residues. With 2 bases clipped from V and 2 bases from J, the junction kept 6 bases outside the gene matches. Germline assignment: CDR1 SGHRS and CDR2 YFSETQ. CDR3 loop: CASSFRDRTPYEQYF. CDR3 bases: TGCGCCAGCAGCTTCCGGGACAGGACTCCCTACGAGCAGTACTTC.

The chain carries TRBV7-3 and TRBJ1-2; no firm D call. The length of the CDR3 is 15 residues. The V gene's germline CDR1 is SGHTA and CDR2 FQGTGA. Trimming removed 0 bases from V and 5 bases from J, with 13 bases in between. The CDR3 nucleotides read TGTGCCAGCAGCTTAACGGGCACACGTCTATATGGCTACACCTTC. It encodes CASSLTGTRLYGYTF.

This chain connects TRBV5-1 to TRBJ1-2; 7 bases line up with TRBD1. Trimming cost V 0 bases and J 8 bases; bases outside gene matches: 7. The CDR3 is 14 residues long. CDR1 is SGHRS, CDR2 YFSETQ, per germline. Here the CDR3 reads CASSLGQGDWGYTF. The CDR3 DNA reads as TGCGCCAGCAGCTTGGGACAGGGCGACTGGGGCTACACCTTC.

This clone was found a few times. The chain employs TRBV7-6 and TRBJ2-7; TRBD1 matches 10 bases. The germline V gene has CDR1 SGHVS and CDR2 FNYEAQ. Germline trimming cut 0 bases from V and 5 bases from J; bases unmatched to any gene: 7. The CDR3 is 16 residues long. DNA for the CDR3: TGTGCCAGCAGCTTAGCGCTTGGACAGGGGGAGCACGAGCAGTACTTC. Its protein is CASSLALGQGEHEQYF.

In DNA form, the CDR3 reads TGCAGCGTTGAAGATACCGACAGGGGCTATGGCTACACCTTC. Its translation: CSVEDTDRGYGYTF. V is TRBV29-1 and J is TRBJ1-2, with 8 nucleotides matching TRBD1. V shed 0 bases, J shed 4 bases, and the junction held 4 bases outside the gene matches. The length of the CDR3 is 14 residues. Germline values: CDR1 SQVTM, CDR2 ANQGSEA.

The rearrangement links TRBV19 to TRBJ2-7; no reliable D call. V was cut by 4 bases and J by 0 bases, with 4 bases left in between. The CDR3 spans 12 residues. Germline V CDR1 and CDR2: LNHDA, SQIVND (reference sequence). The CDR3 nucleotides are TGTGCCAGTAGTACGGGCTCCTACGAGCAGTACTTC. It codes for CASSTGSYEQYF.

This clone was found once. The V gene is TRBV9, the J gene TRBJ1-3, with TRBD1 identical over 12 bases. This CDR3 has 17 amino acids. Looked up from germline, CDR1 is SGDLS and CDR2 is YYNGEE. V lost 2 bases, J lost 4 bases, and 7 bases stayed unmatched. The CDR3 loop is CASSVTGTGGDGNTIYF. The CDR3 nucleotides are TGTGCCAGCAGCGTGACCGGGACAGGGGGCGACGGAAACACCATATATTTT.

Many counts were recorded for this clone. This chain links TRBV4-1 with TRBJ1-6; TRBD1 aligns across 7 bases. Unmatched junction bases numbered 10, after V lost 5 bases and J lost 9 bases. CDR1 and CDR2 from the germline V gene are MGHRA and YSYEKL. The CDR3 totals 15 residues. The chain's CDR3 is CASSTRTGIGSPLHF. CDR3 DNA: TGCGCCAGCAGCACCCGGACAGGTATCGGTTCACCCCTCCACTTT.

The chain is built from TRBV6-5 and TRBJ1-2; D is uncertain. The V gene's germline CDR1 is MNHEY and CDR2 SVGAGI. Trimming removed 0 bases from V and 4 bases from J, with 6 bases in between. The CDR3 totals 13 residues. In DNA, the CDR3 is TGTGCCAGCAGTTACTCGGCAGTCTATGGCTACACCTTC. Its translation is CASSYSAVYGYTF.